The 18 T cell receptor beta chains in this list originate from one sample, sequenced in a study of CXCR3-negative and CXCR3-positive naive CD8 T cells. Libraries of TRB cDNA were made by 5' RACE and carried UMIs. TCRdb reprocessed the 5' RACE reads and reports one entry per CDR3 protein, with no DNA. This table holds 6,000 or so distinct CDR3 sequences. The sample was naive CXCR3- CD8+ T cells from blood. Noted subset: CD45RO-CCR7+CD27+CD95- naive CD8+ T cells lacking CXCR3 (TNR3-). These receptor sequences come from a human donor in good health. Some clones in this sample may be carry-over from other donors' samples.

CDR3 in amino acids: CASSLYSGNTGELFF. The chain recombines TRBV27 with TRBJ2-2; TCRdb indicates TRBD2, and absent DNA this call remains unverified. The CDR3 loop spans 15 amino acids. In germline, CDR1 is MNHEY, CDR2 SMNVEV (reference sequence).

This clonotype shows up as medium-sized (0.01 to 0.1%) by frequency. The J gene is TRBJ2-7, the V gene TRBV29-1; TCRdb returns TRBD2, unconfirmable since there is no DNA. CDR1 and CDR2 (germline): SQVTM, ANQGSEA. The CDR3 runs 16 residues. The CDR3 region is CSVEVTSGGHSYEQYF.

The chain carries TRBV21-1 and TRBJ2-3; the TRBD1 assignment by TCRdb is unverifiable without DNA. TRBV21-1 is an annotated pseudogene. The CDR3 is 19 amino acids. CDR3 amino acids: CASSPLDGTNPSSTDTQYF.

This clonotype is called medium-sized based on its frequency. CDR3 region: CASSMPISYNSPLHF. This chain uses TRBV7-8 with TRBJ1-6. CDR3 size: 15 residues. Germline V gives CDR1 SGHVS, CDR2 FQNEAQ.

This chain links TRBV12-3 or TRBV12-4 with TRBJ2-1; the D call of TRBD2 rests on TCRdb alone, since no DNA is present to check it. The CDR3 has 15 amino acids. CDR3 protein: CASSSGLARYNEQFF.

In terms of frequency, this clonotype is medium-sized. The chain employs TRBV20-1 and TRBJ2-7; the D call from TCRdb, TRBD2, cannot be confirmed without DNA. CDR3 size: 15 residues. Germline loops: CDR1 DFQATT, CDR2 SNEGSKA (reference sequence). The CDR3 sequence: CSARDIAGGSYEQYF.

The chain couples TRBV30 to TRBJ2-1; lacking DNA, the TRBD1 call made by TCRdb goes unchecked. The length of the CDR3 is 16 residues. CDR1 GTSNPN and CDR2 SVGIG come from the germline V gene (reference sequence). The chain's CDR3 is CAWHEYPGVGYNEQFF.

This clonotype registers medium-sized by frequency. The rearrangement links TRBV5-1 to TRBJ1-2; TCRdb proposes TRBD1, but this gene call is untestable without DNA. CDR3 length: 18 residues. Germline loops: CDR1 SGHRS, CDR2 YFSETQ. The CDR3 protein is CASSPGSWDSETNYGYTF.

V is TRBV4-3 and J is TRBJ1-2. Germline V gives CDR1 LGHNA, CDR2 YSLEER. There are 18 residues in the CDR3. The CDR3 here is CASSQDLTISGLRDGYTF.

V and J are TRBV3-1 and TRBJ2-7; TCRdb's D call of TRBD1 is untestable without DNA. Germline assignment: CDR1 LGHDT and CDR2 YNNKEL (reference sequence). There are 15 residues in the CDR3. The CDR3 sequence: CASSQRTGGIHEQYF.

V usage is TRBV2 and J usage is TRBJ2-5; the TCRdb call, TRBD1, lacks DNA for checking. Germline V gene sequence: CDR1 SNHLY, CDR2 FYNNEI. CDR3 length: 12 amino acids. CDR3 residues: CATGTGQETQYF.

This clonotype shows up as medium-sized (0.01 to 0.1%) by frequency. This chain connects TRBV5-1 to TRBJ2-7. The CDR3 is made up of 14 amino acids. The germline CDR1 and CDR2 sequences are SGHRS and YFSETQ. CDR3 loop: CASSSERVSHEQYF.

This clonotype is labeled medium-sized based on frequency. The chain has TRBV29-1 and TRBJ2-1. Germline CDR1 is SQVTM and CDR2 is ANQGSEA. This CDR3 spans 13 amino acids. The CDR3 here is CSVVGLNYNEQFF.

This sequence joins TRBV11-2 and TRBJ2-1; the D gene TCRdb calls, TRBD1, cannot be checked with no DNA. Germline V gene data show CDR1 as SGHAT and CDR2 as FQNNGV. The CDR3 runs to 14 residues. The CDR3 sequence: CASSPPMGGDEQFF. The whole variable domain, filled in from reference TRBV11-2 and TRBJ2-1, reads EAGVAQSPRYKIIEKRQSVAFWCNPISGHATLYWYQQILGQGPKLLIQFQNNGVVDDSQLPKDRFSAERLKGVDSTLKIQPAKLEDSAVYLCASSPPMGGDEQFFGPGTRLTVL.

This rearrangement joins TRBV7-8 to TRBJ2-3; the D call of TRBD2 rests on TCRdb alone, since no DNA is present to check it. This CDR3 has 14 residues. Germline V lookup: CDR1 SGHVS, CDR2 FQNEAQ. The CDR3 is CASSSGTGGDTQYF. The variable domain in full, completed from reference TRBV7-8 and TRBJ2-3, reads GAGVSQSPRYKVAKRGQDVALRCDPISGHVSLFWYQQALGQGPEFLTYFQNEAQLDKSGLPSDRFFAERPEGSVSTLKIQRTQQEDSAVYLCASSSGTGGDTQYFGPGTRLTVL.

The chain links TRBV7-9 to TRBJ2-1; TCRdb outputs TRBD1, but without DNA this stays unchecked. Germline V CDR1 and CDR2: SEHNR, FQNEAQ (reference sequence). This CDR3 has 12 residues. The CDR3: CASSPPEHGQFF.

This clonotype is labeled medium-sized based on frequency. The rearrangement joins TRBV18 to TRBJ2-1; TCRdb names TRBD2, which stays unverified in the absence of DNA. CDR1 and CDR2 (germline): KGHSH, LQKENI. CDR3 length: 16 residues. The CDR3 protein is CASSPPGLAAHNEQFF.

Frequency places this clonotype as medium-sized. This chain joins TRBV18 and TRBJ1-3; lacking DNA, the TRBD1 call made by TCRdb goes unchecked. The CDR3 is 18 amino acids. From germline, CDR1 is KGHSH and CDR2 LQKENI. CDR3 in amino acids: CASSPRVDRGPPGNTIYF.